This T cell receptor beta chain was sequenced in a study of blood T cell repertoires in COVID-19. At the level of the study: The United States, Italy and Spain provided the acute and convalescent COVID-19 samples.

Libraries were prepared by immunoSEQ multiplex PCR; TCRdb keeps only in-frame clonotypes and omits some of them. The sample has roughly 170,000 clones, around 82% seen once. The ends were cut back, 3 bases at V and 3 bases at J, with 22 bases in the middle. The CDR3 is 18 amino acids. The germline CDR1 and CDR2 sequences are SGHNT and YYREEE (reference sequence). This clonotype originated in a woman between 45 and 65 years old in a cohort exposed to, infected with or recovered from COVID-19 (not recorded which). J is TRBJ2-1 and V is TRBV5-4; TRBD1 might be the D (6 bases). Sequencing was carried out using PBMCs or T cells enriched from blood (not recorded which). The CDR3 DNA reads TGTGCCAGCAGCTCGACAGGAAGGATCTCCTTCTTCTACAATGAGCAGTTCTTC. Translated: CASSSTGRISFFYNEQFF. The complete variable domain, with remaining parts taken from reference TRBV5-4 and TRBJ2-1, reads ETGVTQSPTHLIKTRGQQVTLRCSSQSGHNTVSWYQQALGQGPQFIFQYYREEENGRGNFPPRFSGLQFPNYSSELNVNALELDDSALYLCASSSTGRISFFYNEQFFGPGTRLTVL.